The rows below give T cell receptor beta chains drawn from one sample of a study of blood T cell repertoires in COVID-19. TCRdb's table, derived via immunoSEQ multiplex PCR, lists solely in-frame clones and lacks some. The sample records 210,000 or so clones, approximately 90% being singletons. The sequencing sample was made of peripheral blood. The receptor set was obtained from a man between 50 and 59 years old with acute or convalescent COVID-19. The CDR3 runs from the conserved cysteine through the conserved F or W.

J gene: TRBJ2-7
V gene: TRBV4-1
CDR3 protein: CASSQDEANSYEQYF

J gene: TRBJ1-6
V gene: TRBV6-5
CDR3 protein: CASGLQGRDSPLHF

J gene: TRBJ1-2
V gene: TRBV7-9
CDR3 protein: CASRDSGGGYGYTF

J gene: TRBJ1-2
V gene: TRBV21-1
CDR3 protein: CASSPFDRGVGYGYTF

J gene: TRBJ2-2
V gene: TRBV5-4
CDR3 protein: CASSPDRVNTGELFF

J gene: TRBJ2-2
V gene: TRBV4-1
CDR3 protein: CASSHNTNTGELFF

J gene: TRBJ2-5
V gene: TRBV6-5
CDR3 protein: CASSYAETQYF

J gene: TRBJ2-3
V gene: TRBV6-4
CDR3 protein: CASSYRDQSDTQYF

J gene: TRBJ1-6
V gene: TRBV28
CDR3 protein: CASSPFQTGNSPLHF

J gene: TRBJ2-1
V gene: TRBV6-5
CDR3 protein: CASSYQGVREQFF

J gene: TRBJ1-2
V gene: TRBV28
CDR3 protein: CASSSSGGSEGGYTF

J gene: TRBJ2-2
V gene: TRBV18
CDR3 protein: CASSQQGAETGELFF

J gene: TRBJ2-2
V gene: TRBV10-1
CDR3 protein: CASSETGQGTGELFF

J gene: TRBJ2-1
V gene: TRBV10-2
CDR3 protein: CASGGQFRFF

J gene: TRBJ2-5
V gene: TRBV7-7
CDR3 protein: CASSPRRTSGGQETQYF

J gene: TRBJ1-1
V gene: TRBV18
CDR3 protein: CASSPQGEGTEAFF

J gene: TRBJ1-5
V gene: TRBV3-1/TRBV3-2
CDR3 protein: CASSQQGAINQPQHF

J gene: TRBJ2-7
V gene: TRBV3-1/TRBV3-2
CDR3 protein: CASSQGTGRVEQYF

J gene: TRBJ2-7
V gene: TRBV9
CDR3 protein: CASSVSGGRYEQYF

J gene: TRBJ1-1
V gene: TRBV18
CDR3 protein: CASSLATGGGTEAFF

J gene: TRBJ2-2
V gene: TRBV14
CDR3 protein: CASSQRQGSGGELFF

J gene: TRBJ1-1
V gene: TRBV2
CDR3 protein: CASSRDRNTEAFF

J gene: TRBJ1-1
V gene: TRBV14
CDR3 protein: CASSQLGRNTEAFF

J gene: TRBJ1-1
V gene: TRBV15
CDR3 protein: CATSRDRLQGARTEAFF

J gene: TRBJ1-5
V gene: TRBV7-2
CDR3 protein: CASSPQGVDQPQHF

J gene: TRBJ1-3
V gene: TRBV19
CDR3 protein: CASSIPGSGNTIYF

J gene: TRBJ1-1
V gene: TRBV30
CDR3 protein: CAWSRDRNTEAFF

J gene: TRBJ2-1
V gene: TRBV7-2
CDR3 protein: CASSQRGQTYNEQFF

J gene: TRBJ2-3
V gene: TRBV11-1
CDR3 protein: CASSPRTGGTDTQYF

J gene: TRBJ1-6
V gene: TRBV5-1
CDR3 protein: CASSLSGRRNSPLHF

J gene: TRBJ1-3
V gene: TRBV7-9
CDR3 protein: CASSHDRASGNTIYF

J gene: TRBJ2-1
V gene: TRBV6-5
CDR3 protein: CASRPPGQGRVEQFF

J gene: TRBJ2-3
V gene: TRBV19
CDR3 protein: CASSSPQARASWFPDTQYF

J gene: TRBJ1-1
V gene: TRBV5-1
CDR3 protein: CASSLGTVNTEAFF

J gene: TRBJ1-2
V gene: TRBV3-1/TRBV3-2
CDR3 protein: CASSADRRNRGYTF

J gene: TRBJ1-2
V gene: TRBV12-3/TRBV12-4
CDR3 protein: CASSPDRDYGYTF

J gene: TRBJ1-2
V gene: TRBV2
CDR3 protein: CASSPTGGGYGYTF

J gene: TRBJ1-2
V gene: TRBV19
CDR3 protein: CASSIPGQGSFYGYTF

J gene: TRBJ2-1
V gene: TRBV4-2
CDR3 protein: CASSHWTGGADEQFF

J gene: TRBJ2-3
V gene: TRBV7-6
CDR3 protein: CASSSTQGADTQYF

J gene: TRBJ1-2
V gene: TRBV5-6
CDR3 protein: CASSFRDRESSGYTF

J gene: TRBJ1-5
V gene: TRBV19
CDR3 protein: CASSIAGSNQPQHF

J gene: TRBJ2-3
V gene: TRBV7-9
CDR3 protein: CASSLGLSLAGTDTQYF

J gene: TRBJ1-5
V gene: TRBV6-2/TRBV6-3
CDR3 protein: CASSYQTGVWQPQHF

J gene: TRBJ2-1
V gene: TRBV9
CDR3 protein: CASSVSGVSYNEQFF

J gene: TRBJ1-2
V gene: TRBV6-2/TRBV6-3
CDR3 protein: CASSYLDRLSGYTF

J gene: TRBJ2-6
V gene: TRBV11-2
CDR3 protein: CASSFRSGANVLTF

J gene: TRBJ2-7
V gene: TRBV6-1
CDR3 protein: CASSEYGRNYEQYF

J gene: TRBJ1-2
V gene: TRBV2
CDR3 protein: CASSVGREGYGYTF

J gene: TRBJ1-2
V gene: TRBV30
CDR3 protein: CAWRAGGSLAF

J gene: TRBJ1-3
V gene: TRBV2
CDR3 protein: CASSVSGDGGNTIYF

J gene: TRBJ1-1
V gene: TRBV12-3/TRBV12-4
CDR3 protein: CASSSDGAEAFF

J gene: TRBJ1-2
V gene: TRBV2
CDR3 protein: CASSEYRLNYGYTF

J gene: TRBJ1-2
V gene: TRBV27
CDR3 protein: CASSLRGAGYGYTF

J gene: TRBJ1-6
V gene: TRBV6-5
CDR3 protein: CASRQTGFNSPLHF

J gene: TRBJ2-3
V gene: TRBV7-2
CDR3 protein: CASSLASGLAVTDTQYF

J gene: TRBJ1-1
V gene: TRBV27
CDR3 protein: CASSLQRNTEAFF

J gene: TRBJ2-5
V gene: TRBV7-2
CDR3 protein: CASSPGQLVKQETQYF

J gene: TRBJ1-1
V gene: TRBV6-5
CDR3 protein: CASSYYKNTEAFF

J gene: TRBJ2-1
V gene: TRBV7-9
CDR3 protein: CASSVRGLAAWNEQFF